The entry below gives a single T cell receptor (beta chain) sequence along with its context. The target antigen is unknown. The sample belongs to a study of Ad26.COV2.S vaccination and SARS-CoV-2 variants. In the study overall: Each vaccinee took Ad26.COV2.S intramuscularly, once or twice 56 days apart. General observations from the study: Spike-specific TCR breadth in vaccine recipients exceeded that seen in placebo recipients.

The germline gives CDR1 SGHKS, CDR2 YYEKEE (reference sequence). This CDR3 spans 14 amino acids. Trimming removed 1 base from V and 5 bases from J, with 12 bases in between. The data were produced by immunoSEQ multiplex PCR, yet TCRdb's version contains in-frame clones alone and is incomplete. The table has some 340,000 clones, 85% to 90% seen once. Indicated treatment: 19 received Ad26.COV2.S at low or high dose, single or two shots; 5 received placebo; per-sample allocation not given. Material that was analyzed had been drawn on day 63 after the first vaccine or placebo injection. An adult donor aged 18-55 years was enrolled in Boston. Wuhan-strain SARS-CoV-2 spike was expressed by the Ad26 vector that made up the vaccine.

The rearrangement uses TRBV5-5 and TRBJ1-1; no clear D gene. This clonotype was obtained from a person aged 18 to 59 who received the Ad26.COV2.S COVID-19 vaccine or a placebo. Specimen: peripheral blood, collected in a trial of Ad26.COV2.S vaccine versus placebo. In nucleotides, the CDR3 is TGTGCCAGCAGCTTGCCCCCGGCCGGGACTGAAGCTTTCTTT. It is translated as CASSLPPAGTEAFF.